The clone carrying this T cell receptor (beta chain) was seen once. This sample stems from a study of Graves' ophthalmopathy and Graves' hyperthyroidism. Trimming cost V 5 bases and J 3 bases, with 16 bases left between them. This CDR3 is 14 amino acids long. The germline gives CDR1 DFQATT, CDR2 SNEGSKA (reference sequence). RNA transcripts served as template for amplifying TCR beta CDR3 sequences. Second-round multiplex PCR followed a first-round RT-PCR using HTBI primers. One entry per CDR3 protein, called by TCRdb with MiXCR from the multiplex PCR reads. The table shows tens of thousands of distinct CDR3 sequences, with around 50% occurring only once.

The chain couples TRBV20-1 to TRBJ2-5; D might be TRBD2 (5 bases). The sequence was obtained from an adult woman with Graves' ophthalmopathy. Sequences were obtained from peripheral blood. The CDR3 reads CSAENERNEETQYF. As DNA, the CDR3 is TGCAGTGCTGAAAACGAGCGGAACGAAGAGACCCAGTACTTC.